One sample yielded the 24 T cell receptor beta chains listed below, sequenced in a study of liver allograft versus peripheral blood T cells. About the research overall: Recipients' peripheral blood supplied the T cell receptor repertoires against which those in transplanted livers were compared.

Via MiXCR, TCRdb re-called the reads, giving one row per CDR3 protein. Of about 6,600 distinct CDR3 sequences in the sample, 15% to 20% were seen once. The receptors were sampled from a human patient who had a liver transplant. The T cells may come from the graft donor.

This clonotype counts as medium-sized. This sequence joins TRBV19 and TRBJ2-7; 7 bases map to TRBD2. The CDR3 has 13 amino acids. J was trimmed by 5 bases and V by 4 bases; bases with no gene match: 5. Germline V gene lookup returns CDR1 LNHDA and CDR2 SQIVND (reference sequence). The CDR3 here is CASSNGLEHEQYF. CDR3 DNA sequence: TGTGCCAGTAGTAACGGACTAGAACACGAGCAGTACTTC.

By share, this clonotype counts as medium-sized. This rearrangement joins TRBV29-1 to TRBJ1-1, with 9 nucleotides matching TRBD1. V was pared by 4 bases and J by 4 bases, with 7 bases of the junction left unmatched. Germline-derived CDR1 and CDR2 are SQVTM and ANQGSEA. The CDR3 consists of 14 residues. CDR3 DNA sequence: TGCAGCGTTGTAAAGGGACAGGGTACCACTGAAGCTTTCTTT. Translating it yields CSVVKGQGTTEAFF.

For this clonotype: A much larger clone lies a single base off, so this may be a read error. The V gene is TRBV13, the J gene TRBJ1-2; 9 nucleotides agree with TRBD1. The CDR3 consists of 15 residues. Germline-derived CDR1 and CDR2 are PRHDT and FYEKMQ (reference sequence). DNA of the CDR3: TGTGCCAGCAGCCGGGGGACAGGGCCAGGTAATGAGAAGTTCTTC. Protein product: CASSRGTGPGNEKFF.

The chain has TRBV20-1 and TRBJ2-1; the D gene is possibly TRBD2 (5 bases). CDR3 length equals 14 residues. Deletions cut 3 bases from V and 2 bases from J, with 11 bases between. Germline loops: CDR1 DFQATT, CDR2 SNEGSKA (reference sequence). DNA for the CDR3: TGCAGTGCTAGGAGCGGAGCTACCTACAATGAGCAGTTCTTC. As protein: CSARSGATYNEQFF.

By proportion, this clonotype is medium-sized. The V gene is TRBV12-3 or TRBV12-4, the J gene TRBJ2-3, with 10 bases that match TRBD1. V was pared by 6 bases and J by 1 base, with 19 bases of the junction left unmatched. The CDR3 loop spans 20 amino acids. The CDR3 region is CASSPRDRGLLLSGTDTQYF. The CDR3 coding sequence is TGTGCCAGCAGCCCGAGGGACAGGGGCCTTCTCCTCTCAGGCACAGATACGCAGTATTTT.

V and J are TRBV12-3 or TRBV12-4 and TRBJ1-6; 7 nucleotides align to TRBD1. The trim removed 4 bases at V and 10 bases at J, leaving 10 bases unmatched. The CDR3 sequence is 15 residues long. The CDR3 DNA reads TGTGCCAGCAGTTCGCCAGGGGGTGCAGGGTCACCCCTCCACTTT. This gives the protein CASSSPGGAGSPLHF.

This clonotype is large by share. J is TRBJ2-5 and V is TRBV18; TRBD1 is a possible D gene (6 bases). The CDR3 has 14 amino acids. The ends were cut back, 5 bases at V and 2 bases at J, with 12 bases in the middle. The germline CDR1 and CDR2 sequences are KGHSH and LQKENI. CDR3: CASSSTGFQETQYF. In DNA, the CDR3 is TGTGCCAGCTCATCTACAGGGTTTCAAGAGACCCAGTACTTC.

This rearrangement joins TRBV9 to TRBJ2-3; perhaps D is TRBD1 or TRBD2 (5 bases each). The germline V and J ends were trimmed by 1 base and 2 bases, with 8 bases remaining between them. There are 14 residues in the CDR3. Germline V gives CDR1 SGDLS, CDR2 YYNGEE. The CDR3 nucleotides are TGTGCCAGCAGCGTAATGGGGGACACAGATACGCAGTATTTT. Amino acids: CASSVMGDTDTQYF.

This clonotype was counted at least ten times. The rearrangement joins TRBV20-1 to TRBJ2-4, with a possible D match to TRBD1 (5 bases). Germline CDR1 is DFQATT and CDR2 is SNEGSKA (reference sequence). There are 13 residues in the CDR3. CDR3 sequence: CRVTDSAKNIQYF. CDR3 coding DNA: TGCAGGGTCACCGACAGTGCTAAAAACATTCAGTACTTC.

The genes are TRBV12-3 or TRBV12-4 and TRBJ2-3; D call uncertain. The CDR3 is made up of 11 amino acids. Trimming left V 6 bases short and J 6 bases short, with 7 bases between. CDR3: CASSRRDTQYF. In DNA form, the CDR3 reads TGTGCCAGCAGCCGCCGGGATACGCAGTATTTT.

The chain combines TRBV30 with TRBJ1-3; 8 bases agree with TRBD1. Germline CDR1 and CDR2: GTSNPN and SVGIG (reference sequence). CDR3 length: 15 residues. The J segment lost 4 bases and the V segment lost 3 bases, leaving 8 bases of the junction unmatched. CDR3 DNA: TGTGCCTGGAGCAGACAGGGGCAAGGAGGAAACACCATATATTTT. Translated, it gives CAWSRQGQGGNTIYF.

The rearrangement uses TRBV30 and TRBJ2-7; 7 bases are a match to TRBD2. The CDR3 loop spans 14 amino acids. Germline trimming cut 0 bases from V and 6 bases from J; bases unmatched to any gene: 8. Germline V gives CDR1 GTSNPN, CDR2 SVGIG (reference sequence). The CDR3 DNA is TGTGCCTGGAGTGTAACTAGCGTCGAGGGCGAGCAGTACTTC. It codes for CAWSVTSVEGEQYF.

By share, this clonotype ranks as medium-sized. This chain connects TRBV18 to TRBJ1-5; 7 bases match TRBD1. V was clipped by 0 bases and J by 7 bases; unmatched bases: 15. The CDR3 is 18 residues long. Germline CDR1 KGHSH, CDR2 LQKENI. The CDR3 nucleotides read TGTGCCAGCTCACCACCGCCGGGGGAGGGACAGAAGAGACAGCCCCAGCATTTT. Amino acid sequence: CASSPPPGEGQKRQPQHF.

This clonotype qualifies as medium-sized (0.01 to 0.1%). V is TRBV27 and J is TRBJ2-1, with 13 nucleotides matching TRBD2. V was pared by 10 bases and J by 8 bases, with 8 bases of the junction left unmatched. This CDR3 has 14 residues. Germline-derived CDR1 and CDR2 are MNHEY and SMNVEV (reference sequence). Written as DNA, the CDR3 is TGTGCCACCCAGACTAGCGGGGGGTCTGATGAGCAGTTCTTC. Amino acid sequence: CATQTSGGSDEQFF.

This clonotype is medium-sized in the sample. The rearrangement links TRBV28 to TRBJ2-6; the D call may be TRBD1 or TRBD2 (5 bases each). V dropped 4 bases and J dropped 4 bases, with 11 bases sitting between them. CDR1 MDHEN and CDR2 SYDVKM come from the germline V gene. CDR3 length: 15 residues. CDR3 nucleotide sequence: TGTGCCAGCAGTTACGGGACGCTCGGGGCCAACGTCCTGACTTTC. This translates into CASSYGTLGANVLTF.

This chain links TRBV3-1 with TRBJ1-2; the D is unclear. V was pared by 4 bases and J by 3 bases, with 12 bases between. Germline V gene data show CDR1 as LGHDT and CDR2 as YNNKEL (reference sequence). The CDR3 is 14 residues long. Written as DNA, the CDR3 is TGTGCCAGCAGCCCCAGGCCCTCGGACTATGGCTACACCTTC. Amino acids: CASSPRPSDYGYTF.

This clonotype qualifies as medium-sized. This sequence joins TRBV24-1 and TRBJ1-2; D is ambiguous. CDR3 length: 13 residues. The V gene lost 4 bases and the J gene lost 0 bases, with 5 bases spanning the gap. The germline V gene encodes CDR1 KGHDR and CDR2 SFDVKD. The CDR3 DNA reads TGTGCCACCAGTGACCGTTCTAACTATGGCTACACCTTC. Residues: CATSDRSNYGYTF.

By share, this clonotype ranks as large. The gene calls are TRBV19 and TRBJ1-3; D not certain. CDR3 length equals 14 residues. Trimming pared 11 bases from V and 0 bases from J, leaving 14 bases between. CDR1 and CDR2 from the germline V gene are LNHDA and SQIVND (reference sequence). CDR3 in amino acids: CAVHAGASGNTIYF. The CDR3 bases are TGTGCCGTCCACGCGGGAGCCTCTGGAAACACCATATATTTT.

By share, this clonotype ranks as medium-sized. The V and J genes are TRBV27 and TRBJ2-7; TRBD1 matches 7 bases. The CDR3 is made up of 14 amino acids. Germline lookup yields CDR1 MNHEY and CDR2 SMNVEV (reference sequence). V was pared by 4 bases and J by 2 bases, with 5 bases of the junction left unmatched. In nucleotides, the CDR3 is TGTGCCAGCAGTTACCGGGACAGTCCCTACGAGCAGTACTTC. Translation: CASSYRDSPYEQYF.

This clonotype is medium-sized in the sample. The V and J genes are TRBV19 and TRBJ1-1; D is uncertain. Germline V gene data show CDR1 as LNHDA and CDR2 as SQIVND (reference sequence). V was trimmed by 5 bases and J by 0 bases, leaving 13 bases between them. The CDR3 runs to 15 residues. CDR3 loop: CASSPSGQVNTEAFF. CDR3 DNA: TGTGCCAGTAGTCCGAGCGGCCAGGTGAACACTGAAGCTTTCTTT.

The chain carries TRBV12-3 or TRBV12-4 and TRBJ1-1; no reliable D call. V lost 1 base and J lost 0, with 3 bases in between. This CDR3 region has 13 residues. The CDR3 DNA reads as TGTGCCAGCAGTTTAGGTTTGAACACTGAAGCTTTCTTT. It yields the protein CASSLGLNTEAFF.

This chain links TRBV5-4 with TRBJ1-5; D ambiguous. Deletions cut 3 bases from V and 5 bases from J, with 6 bases between. The CDR3 runs to 12 residues. CDR1 is SGHNT and CDR2 is YYREEE in the germline V gene (reference sequence). CDR3 bases: TGTGCCAGCAGCTCCGGTGATCAGCCCCAGCATTTT. It translates to CASSSGDQPQHF.

This clonotype showed up just a few times. For the CDR3, the DNA is TGTGCCACCCGGGACAGGGACCTCTCTGGAAACACCATATATTTT. This translates into CATRDRDLSGNTIYF. The chain has TRBV10-3 and TRBJ1-3, with TRBD1 matching over 9 bases. CDR3 length: 15 amino acids. CDR1 ENHRY and CDR2 SYGVKD come from the germline V gene. V dropped 10 bases and J dropped 0; count of bases not matched to a gene: 7.

This chain joins TRBV7-9 and TRBJ2-7, with D possibly being TRBD2 (7 bases). This CDR3 is built from 17 residues. The V gene lost 5 bases and the J gene lost 3 bases, with 23 bases spanning the gap. Germline CDR1 reads SEHNR; CDR2 reads FQNEAQ (reference sequence). The chain's CDR3 is CASSPLVNGGPFYEQYF. For the CDR3, the DNA is TGTGCCAGCAGCCCCCTGGTAAACGGGGGGCCGTTCTACGAGCAGTACTTC.